This TCR beta chain was retrieved from a study of blood T cell repertoires in COVID-19. Per the authors' pipeline: Researchers report that nucleated cell counts were estimated from reference gene primer amplification. Assay: immunoSEQ multiplex PCR; the TCRdb copy retains only in-frame clones and omits some. That table supplies the V and J calls and clone size; D and trimming were determined from the DNA. The table includes some 190,000 clones, less than 85% detected once. Unmatched junction bases numbered 5, after V lost 7 bases and J lost 0 bases. The length of the CDR3 is 14 residues. Germline CDR1 SGHRS, CDR2 YFSETQ. On this clone itself: The sample contains more than one DNA sequence encoding this CDR3.

Sequenced sample: PBMCs or T cells enriched from blood (not recorded which). This chain connects TRBV5-1 to TRBJ1-1; 8 bases line up with TRBD1. The TCR was taken from a woman aged 25 to 45 who had recovered from COVID-19. CDR3 residues: CASSGTGLNTEAFF. The CDR3, as DNA: TGCGCCAGCTCAGGGACAGGATTGAACACTGAAGCTTTCTTT.